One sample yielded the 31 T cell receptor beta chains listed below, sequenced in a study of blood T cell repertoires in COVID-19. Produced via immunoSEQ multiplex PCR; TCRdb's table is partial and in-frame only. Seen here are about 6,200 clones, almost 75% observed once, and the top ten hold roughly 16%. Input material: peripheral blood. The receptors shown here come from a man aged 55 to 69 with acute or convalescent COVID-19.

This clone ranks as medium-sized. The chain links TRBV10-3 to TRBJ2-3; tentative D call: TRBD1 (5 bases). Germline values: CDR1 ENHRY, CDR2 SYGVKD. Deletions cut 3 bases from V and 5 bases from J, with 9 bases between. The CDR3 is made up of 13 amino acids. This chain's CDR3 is CAISDRVVDTQYF. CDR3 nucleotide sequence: TGTGCCATCAGTGACAGGGTGGTAGATACGCAGTATTTT.

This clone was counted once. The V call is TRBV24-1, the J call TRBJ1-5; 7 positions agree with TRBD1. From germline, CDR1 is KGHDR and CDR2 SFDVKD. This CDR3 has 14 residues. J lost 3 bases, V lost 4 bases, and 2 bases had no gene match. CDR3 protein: CATSEQGSNQPQHF. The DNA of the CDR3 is TGTGCCACCAGTGAACAGGGGTCCAATCAGCCCCAGCATTTT.

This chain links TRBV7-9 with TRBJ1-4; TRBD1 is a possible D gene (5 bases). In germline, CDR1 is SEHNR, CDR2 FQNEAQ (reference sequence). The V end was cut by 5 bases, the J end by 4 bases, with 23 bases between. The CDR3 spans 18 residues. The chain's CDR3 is CASSGDSSYSIHNEKLFF. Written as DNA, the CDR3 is TGTGCCAGCAGCGGTGACAGCTCCTACTCGATCCATAATGAAAAACTGTTTTTT.

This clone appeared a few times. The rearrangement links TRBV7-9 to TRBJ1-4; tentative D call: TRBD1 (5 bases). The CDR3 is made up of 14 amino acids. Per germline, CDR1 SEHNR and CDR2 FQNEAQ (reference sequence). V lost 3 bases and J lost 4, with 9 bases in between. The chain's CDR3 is CASSFGGVNEKLFF. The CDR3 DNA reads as TGTGCCAGCAGCTTCGGGGGAGTTAATGAAAAACTGTTTTTT.

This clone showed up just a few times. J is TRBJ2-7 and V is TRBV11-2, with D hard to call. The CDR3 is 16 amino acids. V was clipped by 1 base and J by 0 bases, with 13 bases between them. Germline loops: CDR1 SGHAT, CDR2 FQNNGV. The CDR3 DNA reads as TGTGCCAGCAGCTTAGTTGGCGGTGTGAGCTCCTACGAGCAGTACTTC. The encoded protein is CASSLVGGVSSYEQYF.

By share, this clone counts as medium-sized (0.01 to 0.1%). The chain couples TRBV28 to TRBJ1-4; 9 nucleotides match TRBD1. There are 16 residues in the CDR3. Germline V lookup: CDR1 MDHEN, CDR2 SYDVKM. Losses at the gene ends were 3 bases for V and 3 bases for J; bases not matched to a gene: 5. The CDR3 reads CASSFLQGAANEKLFF. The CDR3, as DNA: TGTGCCAGCAGTTTTTTACAGGGGGCGGCTAATGAAAAACTGTTTTTT. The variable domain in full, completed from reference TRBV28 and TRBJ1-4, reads DVKVTQSSRYLVKRTGEKVFLECVQDMDHENMFWYRQDPGLGLRLIYFSYDVKMKEKGDIPEGYSVSREKKERFSLILESASTNQTSMYLCASSFLQGAANEKLFFGSGTQLSVL.

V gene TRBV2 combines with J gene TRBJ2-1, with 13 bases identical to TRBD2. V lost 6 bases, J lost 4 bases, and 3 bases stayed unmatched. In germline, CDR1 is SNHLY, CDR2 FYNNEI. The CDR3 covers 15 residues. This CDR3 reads CASRETSGGYNEQFF. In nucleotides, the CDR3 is TGTGCCAGCAGGGAGACTAGCGGGGGGTACAATGAGCAGTTCTTC.

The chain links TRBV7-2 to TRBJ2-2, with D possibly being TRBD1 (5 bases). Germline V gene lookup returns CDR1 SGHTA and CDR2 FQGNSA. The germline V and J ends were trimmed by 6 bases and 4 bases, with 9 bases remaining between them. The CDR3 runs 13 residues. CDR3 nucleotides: TGTGCCAGCAGGTTAAGGGGCACCGGGGAGCTGTTTTTT. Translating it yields CASRLRGTGELFF.

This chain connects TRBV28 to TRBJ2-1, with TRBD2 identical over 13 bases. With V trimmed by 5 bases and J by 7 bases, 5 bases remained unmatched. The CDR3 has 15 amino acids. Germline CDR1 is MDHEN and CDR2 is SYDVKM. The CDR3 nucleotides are TGTGCCAGCAGTCTAGCGGGACTAGCGGGAAATGAGCAGTTCTTC. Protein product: CASSLAGLAGNEQFF. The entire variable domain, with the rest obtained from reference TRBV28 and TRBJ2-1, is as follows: DVKVTQSSRYLVKRTGEKVFLECVQDMDHENMFWYRQDPGLGLRLIYFSYDVKMKEKGDIPEGYSVSREKKERFSLILESASTNQTSMYLCASSLAGLAGNEQFFGPGTRLTVL.

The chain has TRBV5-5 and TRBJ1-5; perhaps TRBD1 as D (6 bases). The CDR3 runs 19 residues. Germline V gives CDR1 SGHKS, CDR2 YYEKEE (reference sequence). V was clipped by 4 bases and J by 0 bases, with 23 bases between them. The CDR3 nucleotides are TGTGCCAGCAGCCCGCAAGGGATCTCCAGGGGCGTTAGCAATCAGCCCCAGCATTTT. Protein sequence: CASSPQGISRGVSNQPQHF.

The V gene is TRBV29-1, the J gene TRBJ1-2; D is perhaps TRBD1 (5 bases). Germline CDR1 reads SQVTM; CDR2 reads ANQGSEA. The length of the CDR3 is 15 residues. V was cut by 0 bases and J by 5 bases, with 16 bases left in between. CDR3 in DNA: TGCAGCGTTGAAGATTACGGGGGAGACGATTATGGCTACACCTTC. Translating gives CSVEDYGGDDYGYTF.

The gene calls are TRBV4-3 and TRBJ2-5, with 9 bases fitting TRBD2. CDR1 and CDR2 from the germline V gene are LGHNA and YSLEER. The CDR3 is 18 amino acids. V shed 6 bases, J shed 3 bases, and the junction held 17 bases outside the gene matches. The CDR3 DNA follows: TGCGCCAGCAGTCAACTAGCTGGGACAAGACTAGCGGAAGAGACCCAGTACTTC. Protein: CASSQLAGTRLAEETQYF.

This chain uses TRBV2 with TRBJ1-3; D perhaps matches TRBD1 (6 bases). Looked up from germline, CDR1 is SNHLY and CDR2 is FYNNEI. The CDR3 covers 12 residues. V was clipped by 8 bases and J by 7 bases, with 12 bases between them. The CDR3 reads CASSRGQNTIYF. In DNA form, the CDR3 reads TGTGCCAGCTCCCGTGGACAGAACACCATATATTTT.

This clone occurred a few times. This chain's CDR3 is CASSLEGAGEQYF. The DNA for the CDR3 is TGTGCCAGCAGCCTTGAGGGAGCTGGCGAGCAGTACTTC. The chain employs TRBV7-9 and TRBJ2-7; TRBD2 is a possible D gene (5 bases). The CDR3 length is 13 residues. V lost 5 bases and J 6 bases, leaving 14 bases between the germline ends. Germline CDR1 reads SEHNR; CDR2 reads FQNEAQ (reference sequence). The entire variable domain, with the rest obtained from reference TRBV7-9 and TRBJ2-7, is as follows: DTGVSQNPRHKITKRGQNVTFRCDPISEHNRLYWYRQTLGQGPEFLTYFQNEAQLEKSRLLSDRFSAERPKGSFSTLEIQRTEQGDSAMYLCASSLEGAGEQYFGPGTRLTVT.

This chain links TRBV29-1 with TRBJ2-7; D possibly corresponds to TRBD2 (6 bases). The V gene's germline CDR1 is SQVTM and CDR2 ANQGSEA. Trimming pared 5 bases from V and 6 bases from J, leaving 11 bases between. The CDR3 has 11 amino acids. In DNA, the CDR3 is TGCAGCGTTAGGGACTGGGGCGAGCAGTACTTC. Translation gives CSVRDWGEQYF.

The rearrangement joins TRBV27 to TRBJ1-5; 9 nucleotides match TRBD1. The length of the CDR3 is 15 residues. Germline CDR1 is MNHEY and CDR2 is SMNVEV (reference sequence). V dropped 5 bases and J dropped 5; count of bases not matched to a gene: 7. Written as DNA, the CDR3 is TGTGCCAGCAGTGCCGGGACAGGGCTCCATCAGCCCCAGCATTTT. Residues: CASSAGTGLHQPQHF.

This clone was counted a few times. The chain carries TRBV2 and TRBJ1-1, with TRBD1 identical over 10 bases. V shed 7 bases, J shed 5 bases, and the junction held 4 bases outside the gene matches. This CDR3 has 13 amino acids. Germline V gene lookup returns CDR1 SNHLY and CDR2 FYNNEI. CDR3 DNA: TGTGCCAGCACGGGACAGGGGATTACTGAAGCTTTCTTT. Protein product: CASTGQGITEAFF.

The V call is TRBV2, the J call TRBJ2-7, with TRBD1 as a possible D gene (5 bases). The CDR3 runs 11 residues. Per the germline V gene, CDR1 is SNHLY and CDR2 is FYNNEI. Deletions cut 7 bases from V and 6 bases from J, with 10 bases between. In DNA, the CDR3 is TGTGCCAGCACACAGGTTCCCGAGCAGTACTTC. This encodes CASTQVPEQYF.

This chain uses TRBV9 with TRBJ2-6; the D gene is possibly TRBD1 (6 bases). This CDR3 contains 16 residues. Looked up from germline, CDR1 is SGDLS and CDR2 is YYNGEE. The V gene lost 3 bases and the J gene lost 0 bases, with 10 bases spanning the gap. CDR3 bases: TGTGCCAGCAGCGGAACAGGGAGCTCTGGGGCCAACGTCCTGACTTTC. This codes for CASSGTGSSGANVLTF.

The CDR3 DNA reads as TGTGCCAGCAGTGGGGGTAACGGGAGGTCTGAGACCCAGTACTTC. Its translation: CASSGGNGRSETQYF. The chain uses TRBV2 and TRBJ2-5; 7 bases map to TRBD2. V lost 4 bases and J lost 5; bases outside the gene matches: 10. From germline, CDR1 is SNHLY and CDR2 FYNNEI. This CDR3 spans 15 amino acids.

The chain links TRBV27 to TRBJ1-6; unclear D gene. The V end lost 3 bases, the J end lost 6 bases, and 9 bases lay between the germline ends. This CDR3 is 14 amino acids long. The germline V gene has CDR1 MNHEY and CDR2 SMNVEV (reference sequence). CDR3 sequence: CASSFGRFNSPLHF. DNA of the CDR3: TGTGCCAGCAGTTTCGGTCGGTTTAATTCACCCCTCCACTTT.

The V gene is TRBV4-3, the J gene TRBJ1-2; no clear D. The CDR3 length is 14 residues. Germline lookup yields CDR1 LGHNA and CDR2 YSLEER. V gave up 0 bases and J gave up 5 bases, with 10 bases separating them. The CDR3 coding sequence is TGCGCCAGCAGCCAAGAAGGCGGAAAATATGGCTACACCTTC. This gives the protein CASSQEGGKYGYTF.

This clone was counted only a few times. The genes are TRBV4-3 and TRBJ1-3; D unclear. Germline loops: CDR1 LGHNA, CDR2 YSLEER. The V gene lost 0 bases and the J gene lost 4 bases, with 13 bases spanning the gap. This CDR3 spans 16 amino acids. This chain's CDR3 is CASSQDIAGGGNTIYF. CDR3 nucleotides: TGCGCCAGCAGCCAAGATATAGCAGGAGGAGGAAACACCATATATTTT.

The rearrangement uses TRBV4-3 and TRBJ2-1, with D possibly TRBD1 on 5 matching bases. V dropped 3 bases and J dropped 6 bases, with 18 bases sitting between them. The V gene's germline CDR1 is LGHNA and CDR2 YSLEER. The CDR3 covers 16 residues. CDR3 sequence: CASSQGLGQGSNEQFF. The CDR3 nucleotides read TGCGCCAGCAGCCAGGGCCTAGGCCAGGGCTCCAATGAGCAGTTCTTC.

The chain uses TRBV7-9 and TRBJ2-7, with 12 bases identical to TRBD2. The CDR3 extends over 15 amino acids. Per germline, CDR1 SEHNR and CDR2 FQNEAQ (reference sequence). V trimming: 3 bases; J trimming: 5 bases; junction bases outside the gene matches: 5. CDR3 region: CASSFGLAGKDEQYF. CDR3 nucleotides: TGTGCCAGCAGCTTTGGACTAGCGGGAAAGGACGAGCAGTACTTC.

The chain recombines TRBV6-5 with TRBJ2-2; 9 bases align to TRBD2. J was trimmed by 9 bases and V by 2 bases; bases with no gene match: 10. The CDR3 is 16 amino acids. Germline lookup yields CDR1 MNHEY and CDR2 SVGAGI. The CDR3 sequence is CASSYGTSYGTRELFF. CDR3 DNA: TGTGCCAGCAGTTACGGGACTAGCTACGGAACCAGGGAGCTGTTTTTT.

This CDR3 is CSVEGQGASEAFF. The CDR3 DNA sequence: TGCAGCGTTGAAGGACAGGGGGCGTCTGAAGCTTTCTTT. J is TRBJ1-1 and V is TRBV29-1; TRBD1 aligns across 10 bases. Trimming removed 1 base from V and 6 bases from J; junction bases left unmatched: 2. The V gene's germline CDR1 is SQVTM and CDR2 ANQGSEA. CDR3 length: 13 amino acids.

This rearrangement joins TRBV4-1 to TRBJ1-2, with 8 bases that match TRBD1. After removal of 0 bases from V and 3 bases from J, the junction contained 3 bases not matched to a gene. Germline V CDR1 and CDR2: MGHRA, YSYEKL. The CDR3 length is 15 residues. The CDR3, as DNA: TGCGCCAGCAGCCAAGATTCGACAGGGGACTATGGCTACACCTTC. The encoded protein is CASSQDSTGDYGYTF.

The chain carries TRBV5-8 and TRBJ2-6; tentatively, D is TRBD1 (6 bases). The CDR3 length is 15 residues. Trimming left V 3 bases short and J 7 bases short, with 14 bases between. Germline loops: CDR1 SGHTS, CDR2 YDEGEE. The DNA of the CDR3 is TGTGCCAGCAGCTCCGGGACACGGAATGCCAACGTCCTGACTTTC. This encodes CASSSGTRNANVLTF.

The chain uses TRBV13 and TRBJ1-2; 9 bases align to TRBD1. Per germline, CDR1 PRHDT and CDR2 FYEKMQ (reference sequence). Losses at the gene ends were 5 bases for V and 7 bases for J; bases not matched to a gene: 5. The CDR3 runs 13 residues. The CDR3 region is CASSDTGGFGYTF. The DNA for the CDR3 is TGTGCCAGCAGCGATACAGGGGGCTTTGGCTACACCTTC.

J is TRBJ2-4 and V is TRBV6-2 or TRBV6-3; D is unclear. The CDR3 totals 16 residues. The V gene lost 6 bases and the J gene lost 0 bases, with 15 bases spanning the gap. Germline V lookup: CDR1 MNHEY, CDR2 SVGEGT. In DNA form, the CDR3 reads TGTGCCAGCAGCGCCCTGGAGCCTAAAGCCAAAAACATTCAGTACTTC. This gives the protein CASSALEPKAKNIQYF.